This T cell receptor (beta chain) was captured by sequencing in a study of blood T cell repertoires in COVID-19. Whole-study context: Both acute and convalescent COVID-19 samples were obtained from the United States, Italy and Spain.

Original processing notes: Reference gene primer amplification in the assay estimated nucleated cell counts. The protocol was immunoSEQ multiplex PCR, while the TCRdb copy is restricted to in-frame clones and leaves out a portion. V and J calls and clone size are as listed in that table; D and trimming were resolved from the DNA. This sample has approximately 350,000 clones; 70% to 90% occur once, and the top ten carry less than 3.5%. Trimming removed 6 bases from V and 4 bases from J; junction bases left unmatched: 10. The CDR3 contains 16 residues. Germline CDR1 SGHAT, CDR2 FQNNGV. Patients from Seattle were sampled longitudinally, starting during active infection.

The chain recombines TRBV11-2 with TRBJ2-5; 11 bases match TRBD2. The receptor was derived from a woman aged 25-40 years with COVID-19, enrolled during active disease. The sample comprised peripheral blood. CDR3 residues: CASRKIAGGPLETQYF. The CDR3 region has the DNA TGTGCCAGCAGGAAAATAGCGGGGGGGCCGTTAGAGACCCAGTACTTC.